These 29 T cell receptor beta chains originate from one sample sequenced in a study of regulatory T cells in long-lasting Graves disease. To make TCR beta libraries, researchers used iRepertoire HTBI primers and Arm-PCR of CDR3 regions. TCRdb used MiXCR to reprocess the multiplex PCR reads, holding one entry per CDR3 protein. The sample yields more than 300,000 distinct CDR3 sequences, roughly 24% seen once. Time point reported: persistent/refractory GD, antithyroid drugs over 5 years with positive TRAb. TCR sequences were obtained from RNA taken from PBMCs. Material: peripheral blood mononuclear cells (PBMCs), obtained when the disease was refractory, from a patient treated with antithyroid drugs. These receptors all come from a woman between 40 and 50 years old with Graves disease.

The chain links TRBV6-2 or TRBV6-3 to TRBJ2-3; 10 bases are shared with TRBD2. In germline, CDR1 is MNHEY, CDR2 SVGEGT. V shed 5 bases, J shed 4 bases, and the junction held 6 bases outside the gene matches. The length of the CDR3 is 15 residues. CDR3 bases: TGTGCCAGCAGTGAGGTAGCGGGAGGCGCAGATACGCAGTATTTT. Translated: CASSEVAGGADTQYF.

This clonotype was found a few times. The DNA for the CDR3 is TGTGCCAGCAGCTTAGTGCTTTCGGTCGGACTAGCGGGAACCTACGAGCAGTACTTC. Residues: CASSLVLSVGLAGTYEQYF. The genes are TRBV11-2 and TRBJ2-7; 12 bases match TRBD2. From germline, CDR1 is SGHAT and CDR2 FQNNGV. The CDR3 extends over 19 amino acids. Unmatched junction bases numbered 12, after V lost 1 base and J lost 2 bases.

In DNA, the CDR3 is TGTGCCAGTAGTATCTCCGGCACTAGACTTAAATTGAATGAGCAGTTCTTC. Residues: CASSISGTRLKLNEQFF. V and J are TRBV19 and TRBJ2-1, with D perhaps TRBD2 (5 bases). V lost 3 bases, J lost 7 bases, and 22 bases lay in between. Per germline, CDR1 LNHDA and CDR2 SQIVND (reference sequence). The CDR3 has 17 residues.

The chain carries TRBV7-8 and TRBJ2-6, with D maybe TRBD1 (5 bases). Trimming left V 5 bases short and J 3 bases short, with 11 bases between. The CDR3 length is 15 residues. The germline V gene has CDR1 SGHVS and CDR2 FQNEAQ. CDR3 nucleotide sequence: TGTGCCAGCAGCGCGGACAATATTGGGGCCAACGTCCTGACTTTC. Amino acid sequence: CASSADNIGANVLTF.

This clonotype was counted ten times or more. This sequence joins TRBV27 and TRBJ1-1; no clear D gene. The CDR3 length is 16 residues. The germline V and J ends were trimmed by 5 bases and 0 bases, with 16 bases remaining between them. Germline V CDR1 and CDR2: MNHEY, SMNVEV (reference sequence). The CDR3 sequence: CASSPRQVLMNTEAFF. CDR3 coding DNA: TGTGCCAGCAGTCCGAGGCAGGTCCTCATGAACACTGAAGCTTTCTTT.

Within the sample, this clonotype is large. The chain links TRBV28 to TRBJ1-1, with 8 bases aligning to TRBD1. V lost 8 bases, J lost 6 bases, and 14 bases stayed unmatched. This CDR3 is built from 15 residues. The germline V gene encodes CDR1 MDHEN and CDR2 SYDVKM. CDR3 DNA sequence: TGTGCCAGCGGCAGGGGGCGTGAATTGGTTGCTGAAGCTTTCTTT. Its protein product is CASGRGRELVAEAFF.

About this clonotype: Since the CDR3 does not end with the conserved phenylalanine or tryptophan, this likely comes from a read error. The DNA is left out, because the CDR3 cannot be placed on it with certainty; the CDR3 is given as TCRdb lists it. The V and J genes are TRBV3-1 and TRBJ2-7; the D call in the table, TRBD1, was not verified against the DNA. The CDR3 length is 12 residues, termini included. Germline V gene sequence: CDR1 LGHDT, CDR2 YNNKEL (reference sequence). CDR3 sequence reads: CASSQSPCIGLS.

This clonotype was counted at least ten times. This chain's CDR3 is CSALTGDGYTF. CDR3 DNA: TGCAGCGCCCTAACCGGGGATGGCTACACCTTC. The gene calls are TRBV29-1 and TRBJ1-2; D is unresolved. Germline CDR1 SQVTM, CDR2 ANQGSEA. The CDR3 is made up of 11 amino acids. V lost 7 bases and J 6 bases, leaving 12 bases between the germline ends.

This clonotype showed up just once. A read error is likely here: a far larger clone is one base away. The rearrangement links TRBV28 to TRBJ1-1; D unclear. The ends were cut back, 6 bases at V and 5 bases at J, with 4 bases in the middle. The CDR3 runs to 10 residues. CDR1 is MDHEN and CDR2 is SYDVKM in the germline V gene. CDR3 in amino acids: CASSWTEAFF. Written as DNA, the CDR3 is TGTGCCAGCAGCTGGACTGAAGCTTTCTTT.

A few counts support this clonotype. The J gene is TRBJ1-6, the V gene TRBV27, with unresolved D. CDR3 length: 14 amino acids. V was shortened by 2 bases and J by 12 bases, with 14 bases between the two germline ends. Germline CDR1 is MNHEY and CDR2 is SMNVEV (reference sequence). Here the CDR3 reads CASSLGGWGGPLHF. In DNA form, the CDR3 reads TGTGCCAGCAGTTTAGGCGGGTGGGGAGGACCCCTCCACTTT.

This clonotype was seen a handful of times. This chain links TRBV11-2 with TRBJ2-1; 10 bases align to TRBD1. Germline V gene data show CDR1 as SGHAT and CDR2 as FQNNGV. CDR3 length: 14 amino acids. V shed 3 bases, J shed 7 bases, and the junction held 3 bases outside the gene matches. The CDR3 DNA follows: TGTGCCAGCAGCTTTGGGACAGGGGTAAATGAGCAGTTCTTC. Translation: CASSFGTGVNEQFF.

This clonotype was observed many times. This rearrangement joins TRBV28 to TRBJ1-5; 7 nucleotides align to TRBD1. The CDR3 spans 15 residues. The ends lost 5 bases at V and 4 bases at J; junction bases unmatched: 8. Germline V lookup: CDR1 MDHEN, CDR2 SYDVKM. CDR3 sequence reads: CASSPRDRANQPQHF. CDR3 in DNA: TGTGCCAGCAGTCCCCGGGACAGAGCTAATCAGCCCCAGCATTTT. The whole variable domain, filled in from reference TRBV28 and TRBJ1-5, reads DVKVTQSSRYLVKRTGEKVFLECVQDMDHENMFWYRQDPGLGLRLIYFSYDVKMKEKGDIPEGYSVSREKKERFSLILESASTNQTSMYLCASSPRDRANQPQHFGDGTRLSIL.

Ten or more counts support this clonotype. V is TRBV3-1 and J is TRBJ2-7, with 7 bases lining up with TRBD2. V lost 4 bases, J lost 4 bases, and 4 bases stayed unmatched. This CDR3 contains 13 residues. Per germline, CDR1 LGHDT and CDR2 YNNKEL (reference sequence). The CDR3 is CASSPPGLYEQYF. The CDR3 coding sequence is TGTGCCAGCAGCCCACCGGGACTATACGAGCAGTACTTC.

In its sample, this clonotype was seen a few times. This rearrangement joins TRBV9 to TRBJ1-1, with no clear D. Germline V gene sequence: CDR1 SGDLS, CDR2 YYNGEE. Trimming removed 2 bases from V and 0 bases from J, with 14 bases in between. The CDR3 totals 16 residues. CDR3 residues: CASSVGGLYMNTEAFF. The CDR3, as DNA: TGTGCCAGCAGCGTTGGAGGATTGTATATGAACACTGAAGCTTTCTTT.

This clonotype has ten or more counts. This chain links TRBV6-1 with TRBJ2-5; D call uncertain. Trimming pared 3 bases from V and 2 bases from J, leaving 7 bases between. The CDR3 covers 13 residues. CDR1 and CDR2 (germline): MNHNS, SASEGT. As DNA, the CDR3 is TGTGCCAGCAGTGACGGTTATCAAGAGACCCAGTACTTC. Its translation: CASSDGYQETQYF.

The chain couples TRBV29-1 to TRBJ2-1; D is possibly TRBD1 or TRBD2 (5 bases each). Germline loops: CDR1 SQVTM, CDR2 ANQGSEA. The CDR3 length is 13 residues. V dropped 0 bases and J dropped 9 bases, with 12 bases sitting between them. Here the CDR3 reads CSVEEHPGTEQFF. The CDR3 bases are TGCAGCGTTGAAGAACATCCAGGGACTGAGCAGTTCTTC.

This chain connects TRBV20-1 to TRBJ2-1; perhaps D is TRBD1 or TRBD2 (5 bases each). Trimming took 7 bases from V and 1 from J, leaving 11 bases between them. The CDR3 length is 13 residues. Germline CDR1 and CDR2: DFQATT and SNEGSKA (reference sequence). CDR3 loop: CSVTGRSYNEQFF. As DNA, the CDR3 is TGCAGTGTCACGGGACGATCCTACAATGAGCAGTTCTTC.

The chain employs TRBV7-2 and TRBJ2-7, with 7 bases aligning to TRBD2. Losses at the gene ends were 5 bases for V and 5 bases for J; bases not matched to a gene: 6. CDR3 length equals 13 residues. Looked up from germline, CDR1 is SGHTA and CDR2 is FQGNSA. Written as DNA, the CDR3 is TGTGCCAGCAGCAAGCGGGGCCCCAACGAGCAGTACTTC. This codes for CASSKRGPNEQYF.

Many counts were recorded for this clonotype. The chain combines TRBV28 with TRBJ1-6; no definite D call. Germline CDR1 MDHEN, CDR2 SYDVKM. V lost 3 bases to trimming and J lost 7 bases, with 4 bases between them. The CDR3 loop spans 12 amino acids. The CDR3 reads CASSFPNSPLHF. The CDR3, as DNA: TGTGCCAGCAGTTTCCCGAATTCACCCCTCCACTTT.

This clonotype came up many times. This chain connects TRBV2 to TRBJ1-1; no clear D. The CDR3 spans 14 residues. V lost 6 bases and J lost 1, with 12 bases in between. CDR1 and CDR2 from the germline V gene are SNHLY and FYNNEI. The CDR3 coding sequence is TGTGCCAGCAGAACGGTCAGACAGAACACTGAAGCTTTCTTT. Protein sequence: CASRTVRQNTEAFF.

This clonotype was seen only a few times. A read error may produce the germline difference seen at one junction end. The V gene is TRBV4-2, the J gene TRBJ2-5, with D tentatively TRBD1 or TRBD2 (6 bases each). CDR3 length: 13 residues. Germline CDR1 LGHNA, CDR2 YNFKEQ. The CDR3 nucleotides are TGTGCCAGCAGCCAGAGAGGAGGGGACACCCCGTTCTTC. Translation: CASSQRGGDTPFF.

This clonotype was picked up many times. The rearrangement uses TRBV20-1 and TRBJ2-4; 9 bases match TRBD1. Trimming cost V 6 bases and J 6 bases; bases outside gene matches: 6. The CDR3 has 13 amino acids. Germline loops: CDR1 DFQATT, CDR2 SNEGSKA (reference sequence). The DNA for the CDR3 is TGCAGTGCAAGTGCGGGACAGGGAAACATTCAGTACTTC. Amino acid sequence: CSASAGQGNIQYF.

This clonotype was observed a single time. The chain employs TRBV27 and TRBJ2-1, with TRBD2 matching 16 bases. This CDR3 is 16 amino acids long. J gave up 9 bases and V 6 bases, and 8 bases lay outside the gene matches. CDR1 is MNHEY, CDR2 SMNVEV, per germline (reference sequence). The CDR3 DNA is TGTGCCAGCAGGCTACCGGGACTAGCGGGAGGGGGTGAGCAGTTCTTC. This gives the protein CASRLPGLAGGGEQFF.

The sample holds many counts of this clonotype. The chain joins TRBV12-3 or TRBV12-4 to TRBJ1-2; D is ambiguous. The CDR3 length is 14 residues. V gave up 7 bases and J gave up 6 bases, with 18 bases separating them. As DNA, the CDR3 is TGTGCCAGCAACCCAGAAACAGACTCCCATGGCTACACCTTC. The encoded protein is CASNPETDSHGYTF.

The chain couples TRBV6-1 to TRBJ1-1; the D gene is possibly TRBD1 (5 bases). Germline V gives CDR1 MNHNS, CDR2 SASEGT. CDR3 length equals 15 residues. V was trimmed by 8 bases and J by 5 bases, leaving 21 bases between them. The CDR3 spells CASYPLGRARTEAFF. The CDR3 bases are TGTGCCAGCTACCCCCTGGGGCGGGCGAGGACTGAAGCTTTCTTT.

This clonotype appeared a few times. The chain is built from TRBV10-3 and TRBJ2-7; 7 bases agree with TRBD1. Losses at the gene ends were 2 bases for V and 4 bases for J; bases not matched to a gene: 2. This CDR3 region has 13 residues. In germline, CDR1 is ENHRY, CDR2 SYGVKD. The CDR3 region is CAISEATGYEQYF. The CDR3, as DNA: TGTGCCATCAGTGAGGCGACAGGGTACGAGCAGTACTTC.

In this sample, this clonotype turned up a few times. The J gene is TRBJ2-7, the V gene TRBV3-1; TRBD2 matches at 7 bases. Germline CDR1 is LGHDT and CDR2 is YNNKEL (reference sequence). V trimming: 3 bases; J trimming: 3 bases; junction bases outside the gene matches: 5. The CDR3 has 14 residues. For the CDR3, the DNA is TGTGCCAGCAGCCACCAAGCGGGATACTACGAGCAGTACTTC. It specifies CASSHQAGYYEQYF.

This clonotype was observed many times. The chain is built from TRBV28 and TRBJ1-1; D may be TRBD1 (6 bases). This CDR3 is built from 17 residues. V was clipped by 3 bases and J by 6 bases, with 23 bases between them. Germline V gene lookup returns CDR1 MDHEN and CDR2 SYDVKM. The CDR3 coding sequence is TGTGCCAGCAGTTTGGACCACTCGAGGGGGTATACTTCTGAAGCTTTCTTT. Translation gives CASSLDHSRGYTSEAFF.

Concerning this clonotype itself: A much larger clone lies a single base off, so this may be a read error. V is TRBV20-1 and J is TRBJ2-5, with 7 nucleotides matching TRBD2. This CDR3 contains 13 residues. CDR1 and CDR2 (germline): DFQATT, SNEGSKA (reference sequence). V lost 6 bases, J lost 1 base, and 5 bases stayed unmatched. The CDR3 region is CSALRECQETQYF. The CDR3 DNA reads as TGCAGTGCCCTGCGGGAGTGCCAAGAGACCCAGTACTTC.